One sample yielded the 2 T cell receptor beta chains listed below, sequenced in a study of T cell repertoires in cytomegalovirus infection. TCRdb re-called the reads through MiXCR, storing one row per CDR3 protein. Found here are roughly 500,000 distinct CDR3 sequences, 30% to 40% of them singletons; the top ten hold about a sixth. No cognate antigen is known for these TCRs. Sequenced material: cultured PBMCs, taken from culture after CMV antigen stimulation. All receptors derive from a human donor in good health (CMV status not recorded). Some clones in this sample may be carry-over from other donors' samples.

In its sample, this clonotype was seen a few times. V is TRBV6-2 or TRBV6-3 and J is TRBJ2-1, with 7 bases identical to TRBD1. Germline CDR1 reads MNHEY; CDR2 reads SVGEGT. The CDR3 loop spans 14 amino acids. V shed 6 bases and J 6 bases; nucleotides not matched to a gene: 8. This CDR3 reads CASSPRGLGNEQFF. CDR3 DNA sequence: TGTGCCAGCAGCCCCAGGGGGTTGGGCAATGAGCAGTTCTTC.

The gene calls are TRBV5-6 and TRBJ1-1; no clear D gene. The CDR3 consists of 13 residues. Germline assignment: CDR1 SGHDT and CDR2 YYEEEE. Trimming removed 4 bases at V and 1 base at J, with 8 bases between. The chain's CDR3 is CASSGRRNTEAFF. The DNA for the CDR3 is TGTGCCAGCAGCGGGAGACGGAACACTGAAGCTTTCTTT.